This T cell receptor beta chain was captured in a study of PD-L1 blockade in urothelial cancer. Whole-study context: At 3 weeks (second dose) and 6 weeks after starting treatment, blood was analyzed.

Between the trimmed V and J ends, which lost 6 bases and 2 bases, there was a span of 20 bases. The CDR3 extends over 17 amino acids. Germline V CDR1 and CDR2: SEHNR, FQNEAQ (reference sequence). Libraries were prepared by immunoSEQ multiplex PCR; TCRdb keeps only in-frame clonotypes and omits some of them. Of just under 65,000 clones listed, 80% to 90% are singletons. Only a few counts were recorded for this clone. Time point indicated: pretreatment peripheral blood. The rearrangement links TRBV7-9 to TRBJ1-3; D is ambiguous. The sequence was collected from a man aged 65-85 years with urothelial cancer. The input for sequencing was PBMCs, taken around atezolizumab (anti-PD-L1) treatment. Here the CDR3 reads CASSSDFGRKAGNTIYF. CDR3 sequence (DNA): TGTGCCAGCAGTTCCGATTTTGGCAGGAAGGCTGGAAACACCATATATTTT.